The rows below give T cell receptor beta chains drawn from one sample of a study of early T cells in non-severe SARS-CoV-2 infection. TCRdb itself ran the 5' RACE reads through MiXCR, one entry per CDR3 protein. Among over 45,000 distinct CDR3 sequences listed, about 10% were seen once. Sequenced sample: whole blood. These receptors were obtained from an adult who was a healthcare worker with PCR-confirmed SARS-CoV-2 infection or an uninfected control (not recorded which). Each CDR3 is given with its conserved first and last residue. The order of the fields is clone size, V gene, J gene, D gene, CDR3 protein, CDR3 DNA. A D gene is named only where the DNA matches it firmly. Clone size is not always given. Where it is, it says once, few, many or a class for expanded clones.

>few|TRBV7-9|TRBJ2-7|NA
CASVRPSSYEQYF
TGTGCCAGCGTCCGGCCGAGCTCCTACGAGCAGTACTTC
>few|TRBV7-8|TRBJ2-7|TRBD2
CASRKAGLATGEQYF
TGTGCCAGCAGGAAAGCGGGACTAGCGACAGGGGAGCAGTACTTC
>few|TRBV20-1|TRBJ2-5|TRBD2
CSARDVSAGHQETQYF
TGCAGTGCTAGAGATGTTTCAGCGGGGCATCAAGAGACCCAGTACTTC
>NA|TRBV6-5|TRBJ1-2|NA
CASSYSGPPNYGYTF
TGTGCCAGCAGTTATTCGGGGCCTCCTAACTATGGCTACACCTTC
>many|TRBV19|TRBJ1-5|NA
CASSIPGNQPQHF
TGTGCCAGTAGTATCCCCGGCAATCAGCCCCAGCATTTT
>few|TRBV5-4|TRBJ2-1|NA
CASSLADLANEQFF
TGTGCCAGCAGCTTAGCGGATTTAGCCAATGAGCAGTTCTTC
>few|TRBV7-2|TRBJ1-4|TRBD1
CASSPTGTDEKLFF
TGTGCCAGCAGCCCCACGGGGACAGATGAAAAACTGTTTTTT
>many|TRBV2|TRBJ2-7|NA
CASSVEYEQYF
TGTGCCAGCAGTGTCGAGTACGAGCAGTACTTC
>many|TRBV19|TRBJ2-1|TRBD2
CASSIGSLAPGNEQFF
TGTGCCAGTAGTATTGGTTCACTAGCGCCGGGGAATGAGCAGTTCTTC
>few|TRBV29-1|TRBJ2-5|NA
CSASWRGYQETQYF
TGCAGCGCCTCCTGGCGAGGGTACCAAGAGACCCAGTACTTC
>few|TRBV6-5|TRBJ2-1|TRBD2
CASSYSPPGLAGGGNEQFF
TGTGCCAGCAGTTACTCGCCTCCAGGACTAGCGGGAGGAGGTAATGAGCAGTTCTTC
>NA|TRBV11-3|TRBJ2-1|NA
CASSFDRDEQFF
TGTGCCAGCAGCTTTGATCGGGATGAGCAGTTCTTC
>NA|TRBV7-8|TRBJ1-3|TRBD1
CASSWGQENTIYF
TGTGCCAGCAGCTGGGGACAGGAAAACACCATATATTTT
>NA|TRBV27|TRBJ2-7|NA
CASSSRYEQYF
TGTGCCAGCAGTTCCCGCTACGAGCAGTACTTC
>few|TRBV10-3|TRBJ2-5|TRBD1
CAISGTGTETQYF
TGTGCCATCAGTGGGACAGGGACGGAGACCCAGTACTTC
>few|TRBV5-5|TRBJ2-7|NA
CASSGRGSLEYEQYF
TGTGCCAGCAGCGGCCGGGGGAGTTTGGAGTACGAGCAGTACTTC
>many|TRBV19|TRBJ1-1|NA
CASSAPVDREAFF
TGTGCCAGTAGCGCACCAGTTGACAGGGAAGCTTTCTTT